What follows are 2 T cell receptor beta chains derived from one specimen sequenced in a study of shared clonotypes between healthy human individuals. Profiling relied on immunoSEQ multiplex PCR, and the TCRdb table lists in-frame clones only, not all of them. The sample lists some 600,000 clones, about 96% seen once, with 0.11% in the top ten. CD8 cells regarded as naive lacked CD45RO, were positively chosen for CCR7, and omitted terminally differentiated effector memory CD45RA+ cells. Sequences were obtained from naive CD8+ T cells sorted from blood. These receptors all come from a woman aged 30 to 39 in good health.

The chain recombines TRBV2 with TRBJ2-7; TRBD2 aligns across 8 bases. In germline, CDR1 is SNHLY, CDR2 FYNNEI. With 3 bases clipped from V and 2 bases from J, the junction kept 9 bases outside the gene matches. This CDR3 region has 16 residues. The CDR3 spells CASSDWVNGRAYEQYF. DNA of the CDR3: TGTGCCAGCAGTGATTGGGTCAACGGGAGGGCCTACGAGCAGTACTTC.

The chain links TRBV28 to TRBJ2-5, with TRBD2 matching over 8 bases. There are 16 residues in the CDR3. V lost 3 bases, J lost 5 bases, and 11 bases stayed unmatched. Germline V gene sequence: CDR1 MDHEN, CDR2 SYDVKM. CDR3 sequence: CASSFGTGGPRETQYF. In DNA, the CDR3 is TGTGCCAGCAGTTTCGGGACGGGAGGGCCCCGGGAGACCCAGTACTTC. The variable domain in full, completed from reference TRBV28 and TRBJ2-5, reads DVKVTQSSRYLVKRTGEKVFLECVQDMDHENMFWYRQDPGLGLRLIYFSYDVKMKEKGDIPEGYSVSREKKERFSLILESASTNQTSMYLCASSFGTGGPRETQYFGPGTRLLVL.